A single T cell receptor (beta chain) is shown here with its context. Its antigen is currently unknown. CDR1 is LGHDT and CDR2 is YNNKEL in the germline V gene (reference sequence). V shed 6 bases, J shed 3 bases, and the junction held 7 bases outside the gene matches. The CDR3 runs to 15 residues. The entry originates in a study of T cell responses to AZD1222 COVID-19 vaccine. Notes on the study in general: The donor cohort was predominantly white British with a female majority, and clonal diversity may have been underestimated. Among AZD1222 vaccinees, only five to seven were seropositive at baseline.

Repertoires were generated with immunoSEQ multiplex PCR, while TCRdb's copy carries only in-frame clones and drops some. The sample contains some 200,000 clones, roughly 88% of which appear only once. The V gene is TRBV3-1 (or the pseudogene TRBV3-2), the J gene TRBJ2-1, with 8 bases lining up with TRBD1. This TCR derives from an adult in good health. Source: peripheral blood, taken on day 0 of AZD1222 vaccination. This chain's CDR3 is CASRADRGNYNEQFF. The CDR3 DNA reads as TGTGCCAGCAGGGCCGACAGGGGAAACTACAATGAGCAGTTCTTC.